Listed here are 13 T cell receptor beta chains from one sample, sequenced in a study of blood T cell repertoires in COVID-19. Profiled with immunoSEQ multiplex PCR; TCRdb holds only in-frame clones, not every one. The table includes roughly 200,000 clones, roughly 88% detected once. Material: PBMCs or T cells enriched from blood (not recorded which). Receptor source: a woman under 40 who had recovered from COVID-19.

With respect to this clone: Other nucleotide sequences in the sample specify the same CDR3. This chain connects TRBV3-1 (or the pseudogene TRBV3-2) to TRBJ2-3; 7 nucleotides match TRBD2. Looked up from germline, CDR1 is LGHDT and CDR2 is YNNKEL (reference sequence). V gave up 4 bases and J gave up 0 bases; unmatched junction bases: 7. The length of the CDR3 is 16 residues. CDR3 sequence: CASSPYSGSSTDTQYF. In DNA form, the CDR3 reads TGTGCCAGCAGCCCCTATAGCGGGTCTAGCACAGATACGCAGTATTTT.

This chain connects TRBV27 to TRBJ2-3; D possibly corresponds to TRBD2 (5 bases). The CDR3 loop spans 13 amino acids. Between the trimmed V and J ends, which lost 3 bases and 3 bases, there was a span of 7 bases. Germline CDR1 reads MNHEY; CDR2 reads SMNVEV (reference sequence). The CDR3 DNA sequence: TGTGCCAGCAGTTTCGGGGTTACAGATACGCAGTATTTT. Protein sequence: CASSFGVTDTQYF.

CDR3 bases: TGTGCCAGCAGCAACACCCCAGGAGAGCAGTACTTC. This encodes CASSNTPGEQYF. The chain combines TRBV6-5 with TRBJ2-7; no definite D call. Germline CDR1 is MNHEY and CDR2 is SVGAGI. This CDR3 has 12 amino acids. V was clipped by 6 bases and J by 7 bases, with 13 bases between them.

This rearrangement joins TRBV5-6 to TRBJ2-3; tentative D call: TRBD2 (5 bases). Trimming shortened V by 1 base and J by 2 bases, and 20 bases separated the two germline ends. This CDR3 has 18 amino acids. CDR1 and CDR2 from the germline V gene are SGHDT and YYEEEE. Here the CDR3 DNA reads TGTGCCAGCAGCTTGTTCCGAGACCTAGCTTATCCCACAGATACGCAGTATTTT. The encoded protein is CASSLFRDLAYPTDTQYF.

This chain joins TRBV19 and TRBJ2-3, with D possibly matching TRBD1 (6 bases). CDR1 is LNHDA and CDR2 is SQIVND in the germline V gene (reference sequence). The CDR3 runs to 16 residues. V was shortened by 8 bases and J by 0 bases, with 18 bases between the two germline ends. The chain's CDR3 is CASSSVTGESTDTQYF. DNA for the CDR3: TGTGCCAGTTCGTCAGTGACAGGAGAGAGCACAGATACGCAGTATTTT.

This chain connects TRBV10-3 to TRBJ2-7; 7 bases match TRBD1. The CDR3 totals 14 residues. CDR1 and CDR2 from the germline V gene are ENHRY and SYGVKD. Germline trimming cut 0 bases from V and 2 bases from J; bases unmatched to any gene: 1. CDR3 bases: TGTGCCATCAGTGAGTCTGGACAGGCCTACGAGCAGTACTTC. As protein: CAISESGQAYEQYF.

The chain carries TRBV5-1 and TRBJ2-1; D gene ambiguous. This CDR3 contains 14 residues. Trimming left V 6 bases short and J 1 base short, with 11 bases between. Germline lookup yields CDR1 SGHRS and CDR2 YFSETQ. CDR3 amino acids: CASTAEPSYNEQFF. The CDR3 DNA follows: TGCGCCAGCACGGCGGAACCTTCCTACAATGAGCAGTTCTTC.

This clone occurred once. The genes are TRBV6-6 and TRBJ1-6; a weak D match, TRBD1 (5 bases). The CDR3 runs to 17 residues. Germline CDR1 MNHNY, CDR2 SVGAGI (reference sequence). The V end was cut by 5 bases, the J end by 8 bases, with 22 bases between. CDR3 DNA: TGTGCCAGCAGTCCGCTTGGGTCGGGCGGGGGGTATTCACCCCTCCACTTT. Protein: CASSPLGSGGGYSPLHF.

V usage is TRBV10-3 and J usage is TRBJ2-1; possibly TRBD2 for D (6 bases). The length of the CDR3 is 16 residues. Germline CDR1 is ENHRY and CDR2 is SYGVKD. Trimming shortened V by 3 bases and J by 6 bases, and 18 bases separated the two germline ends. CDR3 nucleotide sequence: TGTGCCATCAGTGATTTTTACGGGGGAGTTGCCAATGAGCAGTTCTTC. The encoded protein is CAISDFYGGVANEQFF.

The CDR3 region is CASSLSPIGVNEQFF. CDR3 in DNA: TGCGCCAGCAGCTTATCCCCCATAGGGGTGAATGAGCAGTTCTTC. V gene TRBV5-1 combines with J gene TRBJ2-1; D possibly corresponds to TRBD1 (5 bases). This CDR3 has 15 amino acids. Trimming shortened V by 2 bases and J by 7 bases, and 16 bases separated the two germline ends. Germline-derived CDR1 and CDR2 are SGHRS and YFSETQ.

The CDR3 is CASSYPRSWTGGSFSYNSPLHF. DNA for the CDR3: TGTGCCAGCAGTTACCCCCGTTCTTGGACAGGGGGCTCATTCTCCTATAATTCACCCCTCCACTTT. The chain links TRBV28 to TRBJ1-6; 11 bases match TRBD1. The germline V gene has CDR1 MDHEN and CDR2 SYDVKM. CDR3 length: 22 amino acids. J gave up 0 bases and V 4 bases, and 17 bases lay outside the gene matches.

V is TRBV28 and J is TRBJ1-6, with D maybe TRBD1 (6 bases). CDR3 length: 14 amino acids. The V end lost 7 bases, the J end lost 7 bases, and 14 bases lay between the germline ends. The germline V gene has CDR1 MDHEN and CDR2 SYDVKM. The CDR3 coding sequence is TGTGCCAGCAACCTACAGGGAAGGAATTCACCCCTCCACTTT. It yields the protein CASNLQGRNSPLHF.

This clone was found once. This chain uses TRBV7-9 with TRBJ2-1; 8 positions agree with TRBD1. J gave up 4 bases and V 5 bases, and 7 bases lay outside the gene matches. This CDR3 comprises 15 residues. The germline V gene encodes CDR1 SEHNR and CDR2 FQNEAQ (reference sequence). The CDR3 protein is CASSLPGQVYNEQFF. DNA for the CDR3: TGTGCCAGCAGCCTTCCGGGACAGGTTTACAATGAGCAGTTCTTC.